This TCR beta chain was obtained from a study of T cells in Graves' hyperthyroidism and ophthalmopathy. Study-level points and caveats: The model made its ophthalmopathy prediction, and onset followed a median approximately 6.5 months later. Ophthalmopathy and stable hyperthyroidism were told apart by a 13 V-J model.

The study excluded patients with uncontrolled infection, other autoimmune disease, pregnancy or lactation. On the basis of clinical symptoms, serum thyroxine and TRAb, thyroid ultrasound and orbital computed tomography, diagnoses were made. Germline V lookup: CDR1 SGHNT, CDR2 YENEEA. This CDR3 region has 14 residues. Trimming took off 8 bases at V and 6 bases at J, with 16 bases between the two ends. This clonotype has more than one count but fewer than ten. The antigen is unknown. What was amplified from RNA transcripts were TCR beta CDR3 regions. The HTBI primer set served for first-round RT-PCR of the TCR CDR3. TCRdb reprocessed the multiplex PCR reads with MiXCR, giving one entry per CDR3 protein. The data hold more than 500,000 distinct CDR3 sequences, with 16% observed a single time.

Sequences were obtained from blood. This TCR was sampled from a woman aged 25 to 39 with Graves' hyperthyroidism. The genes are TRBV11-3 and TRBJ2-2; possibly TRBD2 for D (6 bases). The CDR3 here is CASQPGTPPGELFF. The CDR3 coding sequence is TGTGCCAGCCAACCCGGGACTCCGCCCGGGGAGCTGTTTTTT. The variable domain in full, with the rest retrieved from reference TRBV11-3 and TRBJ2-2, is EAGVVQSPRYKIIEKKQPVAFWCNPISGHNTLYWYLQNLGQGPELLIRYENEEAVDDSQLPKDRFSAERLKGVDSTLKIQPAELGDSAVYLCASQPGTPPGELFFGEGSRLTVL.